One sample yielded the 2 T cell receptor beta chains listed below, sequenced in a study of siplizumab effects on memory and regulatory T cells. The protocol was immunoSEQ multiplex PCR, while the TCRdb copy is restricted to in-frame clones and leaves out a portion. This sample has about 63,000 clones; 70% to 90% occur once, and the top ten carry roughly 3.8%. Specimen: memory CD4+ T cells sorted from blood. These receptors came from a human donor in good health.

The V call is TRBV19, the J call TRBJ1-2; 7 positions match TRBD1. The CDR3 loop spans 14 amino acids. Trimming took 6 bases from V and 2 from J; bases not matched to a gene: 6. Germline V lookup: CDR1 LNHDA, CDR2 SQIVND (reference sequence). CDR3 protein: CASRATGTNYGYTF. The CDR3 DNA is TGTGCCAGTAGGGCGACAGGGACGAACTATGGCTACACCTTC.

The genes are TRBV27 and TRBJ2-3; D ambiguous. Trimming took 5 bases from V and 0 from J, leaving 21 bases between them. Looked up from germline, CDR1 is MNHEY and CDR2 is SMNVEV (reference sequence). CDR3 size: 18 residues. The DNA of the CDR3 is TGTGCCAGCAGTCCCGATTTTTGGCAGAGACATAGCACAGATACGCAGTATTTT. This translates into CASSPDFWQRHSTDTQYF.